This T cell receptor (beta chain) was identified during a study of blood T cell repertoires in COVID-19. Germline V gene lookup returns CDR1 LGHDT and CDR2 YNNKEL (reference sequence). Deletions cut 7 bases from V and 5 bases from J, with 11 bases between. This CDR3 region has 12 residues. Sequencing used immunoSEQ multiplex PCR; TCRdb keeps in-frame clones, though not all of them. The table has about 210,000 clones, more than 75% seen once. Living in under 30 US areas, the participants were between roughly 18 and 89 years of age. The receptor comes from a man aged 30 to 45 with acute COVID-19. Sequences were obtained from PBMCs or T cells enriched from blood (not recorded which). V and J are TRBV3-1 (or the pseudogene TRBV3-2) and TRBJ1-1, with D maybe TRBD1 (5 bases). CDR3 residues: CASNWGGTEAFF. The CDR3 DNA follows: TGTGCCAGCAATTGGGGGGGGACTGAAGCTTTCTTT.